This entry lists 2 T cell receptor beta chains sequenced from one sample in a study of glioma-infiltrating T cells after dendritic cell vaccination. Only in-frame clones appear in the TCRdb table, and some are missing; sequencing was by immunoSEQ multiplex PCR. Of roughly 60,000 clones listed, roughly 86% are singletons. Time point denoted: after dendritic cell vaccination, including at tumor progression/relapse. The source was blood, collected after dendritic cell vaccination. The receptors were gathered from a human donor with glioblastoma.

This chain joins TRBV7-3 and TRBJ2-5; unclear D gene. CDR3 length equals 14 residues. The V gene lost 3 bases and the J gene lost 0 bases, with 8 bases spanning the gap. Germline values: CDR1 SGHTA, CDR2 FQGTGA. In DNA, the CDR3 is TGTGCCAGCAGCTTGAGGCGTGACCAAGAGACCCAGTACTTC. Protein sequence: CASSLRRDQETQYF.

The chain combines TRBV10-3 with TRBJ2-3; D may be TRBD1 (5 bases). The CDR3 covers 15 residues. Germline CDR1 ENHRY, CDR2 SYGVKD. Trimming cost V 4 bases and J 1 base, with 12 bases left between them. Written as DNA, the CDR3 is TGTGCCATCAGTGTGGGTGGGGCGCGCACAGATACGCAGTATTTT. As protein: CAISVGGARTDTQYF.